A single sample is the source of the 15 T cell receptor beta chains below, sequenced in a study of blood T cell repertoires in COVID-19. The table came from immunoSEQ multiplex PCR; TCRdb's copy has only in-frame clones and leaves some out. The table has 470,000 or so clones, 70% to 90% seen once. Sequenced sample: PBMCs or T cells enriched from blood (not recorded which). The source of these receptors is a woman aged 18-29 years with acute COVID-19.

CDR3 sequence (DNA): TGTGCCAGCAGTTACGGACTAGCGGAACACAATGAGCAGTTCTTC. Translating gives CASSYGLAEHNEQFF. The chain links TRBV27 to TRBJ2-1, with TRBD2 matching 10 bases. The germline gives CDR1 MNHEY, CDR2 SMNVEV (reference sequence). The CDR3 length is 15 residues. Losses at the gene ends were 4 bases for V and 5 bases for J; bases not matched to a gene: 5.

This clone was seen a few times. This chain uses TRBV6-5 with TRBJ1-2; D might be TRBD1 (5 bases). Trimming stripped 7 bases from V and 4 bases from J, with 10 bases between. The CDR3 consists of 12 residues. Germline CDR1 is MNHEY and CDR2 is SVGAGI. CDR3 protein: CASKRQSYGYTF. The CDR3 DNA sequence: TGTGCCAGCAAAAGACAGTCCTATGGCTACACCTTC.

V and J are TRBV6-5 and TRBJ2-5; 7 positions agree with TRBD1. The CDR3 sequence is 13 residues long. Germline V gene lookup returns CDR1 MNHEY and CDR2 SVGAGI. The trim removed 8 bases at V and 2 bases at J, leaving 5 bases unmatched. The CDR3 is CASRPGGQETQYF. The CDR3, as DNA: TGTGCCAGCCGTCCAGGGGGTCAAGAGACCCAGTACTTC.

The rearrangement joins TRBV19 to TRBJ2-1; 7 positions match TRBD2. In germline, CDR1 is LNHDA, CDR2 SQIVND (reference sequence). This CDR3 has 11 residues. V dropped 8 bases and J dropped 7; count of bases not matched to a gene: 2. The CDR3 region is CASGGGNEQFF. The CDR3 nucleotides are TGTGCCAGTGGGGGGGGGAATGAGCAGTTCTTC.

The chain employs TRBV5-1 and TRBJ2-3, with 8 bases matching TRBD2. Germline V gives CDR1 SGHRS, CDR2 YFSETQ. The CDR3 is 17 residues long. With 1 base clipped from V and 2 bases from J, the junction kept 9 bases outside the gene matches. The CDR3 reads CASSLRLAGRDTDTQYF. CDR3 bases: TGCGCCAGCAGCTTGCGCCTAGCGGGTAGAGACACAGATACGCAGTATTTT.

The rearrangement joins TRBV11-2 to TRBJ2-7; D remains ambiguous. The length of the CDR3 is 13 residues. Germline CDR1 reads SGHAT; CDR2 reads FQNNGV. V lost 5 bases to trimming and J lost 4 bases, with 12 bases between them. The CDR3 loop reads CASSPVIGYEQYF. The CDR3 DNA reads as TGTGCCAGCAGCCCTGTGATCGGGTACGAGCAGTACTTC.

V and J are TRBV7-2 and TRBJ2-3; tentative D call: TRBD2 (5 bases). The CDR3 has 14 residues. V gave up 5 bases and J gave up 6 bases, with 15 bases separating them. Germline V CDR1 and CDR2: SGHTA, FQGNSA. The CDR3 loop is CASSRTGESDTQYF. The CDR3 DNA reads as TGTGCCAGCAGCCGGACCGGGGAAAGCGATACGCAGTATTTT. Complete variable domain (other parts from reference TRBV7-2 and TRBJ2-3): GAGVSQSPSNKVTEKGKDVELRCDPISGHTALYWYRQSLGQGLEFLIYFQGNSAPDKSGLPSDRFSAERTGGSVSTLTIQRTQQEDSAVYLCASSRTGESDTQYFGPGTRLTVL.

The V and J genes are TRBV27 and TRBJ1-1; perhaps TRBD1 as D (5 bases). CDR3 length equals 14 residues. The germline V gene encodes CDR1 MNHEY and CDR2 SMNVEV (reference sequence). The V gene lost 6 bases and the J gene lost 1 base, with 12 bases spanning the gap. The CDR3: CASSWGRWNTEAFF. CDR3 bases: TGTGCCAGCAGCTGGGGCCGGTGGAACACTGAAGCTTTCTTT.

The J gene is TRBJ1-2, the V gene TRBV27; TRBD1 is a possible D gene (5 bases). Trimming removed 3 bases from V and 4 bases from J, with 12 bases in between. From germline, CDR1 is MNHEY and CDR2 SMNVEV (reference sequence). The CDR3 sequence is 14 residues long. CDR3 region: CASSLGRRGYGYTF. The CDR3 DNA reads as TGTGCCAGCAGTTTGGGAAGAAGGGGCTATGGCTACACCTTC.

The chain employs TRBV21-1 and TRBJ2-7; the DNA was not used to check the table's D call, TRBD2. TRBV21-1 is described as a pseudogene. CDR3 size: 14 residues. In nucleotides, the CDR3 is TGTGCCGGTTACACGGGAGGAGGAGGCTACGAGCAGTACTTC. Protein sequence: CAGYTGGGGYEQYF.

The CDR3 protein is CASSRGTGGNTIYF. The CDR3 DNA is TGTGCCAGCAGCCGAGGGACAGGCGGAAACACCATATATTTT. The V call is TRBV5-8, the J call TRBJ1-3; 8 nucleotides align to TRBD1. The CDR3 loop spans 14 amino acids. V lost 4 bases, J lost 4 bases, and 4 bases stayed unmatched. CDR1 is SGHTS and CDR2 is YDEGEE in the germline V gene.

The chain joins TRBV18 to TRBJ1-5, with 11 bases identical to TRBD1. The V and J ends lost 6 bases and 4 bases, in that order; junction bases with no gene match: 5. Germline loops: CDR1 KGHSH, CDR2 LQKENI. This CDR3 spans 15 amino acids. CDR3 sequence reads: CASSEGTGGNQPQHF. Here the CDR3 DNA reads TGTGCCAGCTCTGAGGGGACAGGGGGTAATCAGCCCCAGCATTTT.

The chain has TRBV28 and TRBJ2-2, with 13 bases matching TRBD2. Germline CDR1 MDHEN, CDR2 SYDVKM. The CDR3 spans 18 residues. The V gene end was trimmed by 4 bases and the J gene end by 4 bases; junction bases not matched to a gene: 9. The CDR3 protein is CASSSPGLAGRVTGELFF. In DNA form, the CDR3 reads TGTGCCAGCAGTTCGCCGGGACTAGCGGGGCGGGTCACCGGGGAGCTGTTTTTT.

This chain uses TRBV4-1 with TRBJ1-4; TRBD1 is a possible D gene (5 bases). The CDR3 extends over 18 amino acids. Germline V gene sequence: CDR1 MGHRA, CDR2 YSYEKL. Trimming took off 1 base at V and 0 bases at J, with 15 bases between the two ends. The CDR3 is CASSQVDSRLATNEKLFF. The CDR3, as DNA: TGCGCCAGCAGCCAAGTCGACAGCCGCCTTGCAACTAATGAAAAACTGTTTTTT.

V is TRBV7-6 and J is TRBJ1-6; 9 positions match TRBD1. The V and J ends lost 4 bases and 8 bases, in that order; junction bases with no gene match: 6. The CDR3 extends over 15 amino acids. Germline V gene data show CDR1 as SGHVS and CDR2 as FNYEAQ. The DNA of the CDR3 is TGTGCCAGCAGCTCCGGGACAGGGTTTTATTCACCCCTCCACTTT. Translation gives CASSSGTGFYSPLHF.